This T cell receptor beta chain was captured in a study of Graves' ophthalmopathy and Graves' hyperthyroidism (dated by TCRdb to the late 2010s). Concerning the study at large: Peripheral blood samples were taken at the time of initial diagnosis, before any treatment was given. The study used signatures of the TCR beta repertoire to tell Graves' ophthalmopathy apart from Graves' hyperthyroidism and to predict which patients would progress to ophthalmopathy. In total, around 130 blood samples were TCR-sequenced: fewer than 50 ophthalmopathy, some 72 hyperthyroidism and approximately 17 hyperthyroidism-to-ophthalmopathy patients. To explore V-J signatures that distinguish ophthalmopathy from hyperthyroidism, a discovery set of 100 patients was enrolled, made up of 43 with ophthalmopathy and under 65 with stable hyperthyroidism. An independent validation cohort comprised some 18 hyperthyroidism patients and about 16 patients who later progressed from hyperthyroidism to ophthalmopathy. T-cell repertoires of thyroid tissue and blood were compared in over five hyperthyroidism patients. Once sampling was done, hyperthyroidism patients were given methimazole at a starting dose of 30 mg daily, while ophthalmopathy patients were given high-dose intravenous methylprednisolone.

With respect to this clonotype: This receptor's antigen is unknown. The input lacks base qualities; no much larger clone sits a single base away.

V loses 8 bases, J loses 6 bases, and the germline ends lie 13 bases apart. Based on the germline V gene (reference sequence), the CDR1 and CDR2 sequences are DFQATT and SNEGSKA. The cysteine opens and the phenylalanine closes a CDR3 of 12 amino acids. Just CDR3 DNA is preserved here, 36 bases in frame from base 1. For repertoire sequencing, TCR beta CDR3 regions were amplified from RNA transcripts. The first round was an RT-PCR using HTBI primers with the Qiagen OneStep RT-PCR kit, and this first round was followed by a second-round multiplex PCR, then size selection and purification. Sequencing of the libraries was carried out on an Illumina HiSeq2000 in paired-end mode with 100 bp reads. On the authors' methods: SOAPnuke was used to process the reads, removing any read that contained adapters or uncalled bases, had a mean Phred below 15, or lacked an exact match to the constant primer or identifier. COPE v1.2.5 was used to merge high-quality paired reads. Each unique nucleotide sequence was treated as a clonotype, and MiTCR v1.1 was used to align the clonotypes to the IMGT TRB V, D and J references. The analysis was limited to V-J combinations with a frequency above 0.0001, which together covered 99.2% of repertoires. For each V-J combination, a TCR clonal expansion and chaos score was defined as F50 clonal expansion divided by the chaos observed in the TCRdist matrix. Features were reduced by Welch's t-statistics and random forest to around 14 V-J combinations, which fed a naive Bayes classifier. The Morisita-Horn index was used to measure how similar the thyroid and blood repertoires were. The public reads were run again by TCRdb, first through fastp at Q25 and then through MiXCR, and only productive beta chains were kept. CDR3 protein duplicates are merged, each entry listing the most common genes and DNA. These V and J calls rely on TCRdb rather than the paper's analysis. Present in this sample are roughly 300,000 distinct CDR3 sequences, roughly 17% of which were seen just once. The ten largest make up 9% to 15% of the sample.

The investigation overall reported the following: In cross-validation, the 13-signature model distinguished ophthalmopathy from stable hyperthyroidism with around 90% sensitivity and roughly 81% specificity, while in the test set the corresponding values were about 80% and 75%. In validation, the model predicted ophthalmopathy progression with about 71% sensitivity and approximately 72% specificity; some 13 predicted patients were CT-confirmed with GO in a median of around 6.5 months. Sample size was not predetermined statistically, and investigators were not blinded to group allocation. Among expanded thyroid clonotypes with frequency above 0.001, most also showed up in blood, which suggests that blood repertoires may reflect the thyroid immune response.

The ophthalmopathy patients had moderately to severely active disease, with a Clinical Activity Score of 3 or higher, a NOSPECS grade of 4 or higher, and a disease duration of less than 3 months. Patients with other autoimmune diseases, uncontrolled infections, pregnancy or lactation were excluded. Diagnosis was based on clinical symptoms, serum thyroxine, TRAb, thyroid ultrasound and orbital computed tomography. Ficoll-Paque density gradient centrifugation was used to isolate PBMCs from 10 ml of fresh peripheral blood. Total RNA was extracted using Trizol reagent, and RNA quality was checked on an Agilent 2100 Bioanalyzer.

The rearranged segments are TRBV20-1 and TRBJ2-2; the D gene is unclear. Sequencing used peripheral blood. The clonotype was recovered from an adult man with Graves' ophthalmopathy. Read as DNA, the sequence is TGCAGTTCGAAAAGGGTCGCCGGGGAGCTGTTTTTT. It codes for CSSKRVAGELFF.